The clone carrying this T cell receptor beta chain was observed a few times. Its antigen is unknown. This specimen belongs to a study of blood T cells in healthy people across ages. Study-wide points: With donor CMV status unknown, expanded clonotype changes were possibly confounded.

Together with a sample-barcoded 5' primer, a J-beta primer mix was included in a second PCR lasting about 7 to 11 cycles. MiXCR, run by TCRdb on the 5' RACE reads, gives a single entry per CDR3 protein. The repertoire holds approximately 760,000 distinct CDR3 sequences, 20% to 30% seen once, with 9.4% in the top ten. In germline, CDR1 is SGHRS, CDR2 YFSETQ. Trimming at V came to 3 bases and at J to 7 bases, leaving 2 bases not matched to a gene. The CDR3 runs to 14 residues. The same specimen was also included in a second study, on T cells of mothers and their children. From that report: Donation was provided by three healthy Caucasian mothers along with their six children. Compared with unrelated pairs, related mother-child pairs had slightly higher, non-significant overlap.

The gene calls are TRBV5-1 and TRBJ2-4; 12 bases match TRBD1. This receptor was taken from a boy between 10 and 17 years old in good health. Sample: blood. The CDR3 region has the DNA TGCGCCAGCAGCTGGGGACAGGGGGCCAACATTCAGTACTTC. Translating it yields CASSWGQGANIQYF.